The 18 T cell receptor beta chains below come from one sample, sequenced in a study of blood T cell repertoires in COVID-19. The table came from immunoSEQ multiplex PCR; TCRdb's copy has only in-frame clones and leaves some out. The table has some 220,000 clones, around 81% seen once; the top ten hold about 6.3%. Specimen: peripheral blood. The receptors stem from a woman aged 60-75 years with active or convalescent COVID-19.

This chain joins TRBV5-6 and TRBJ2-7; a possible D gene is TRBD2 (6 bases). The CDR3 covers 13 residues. V was clipped by 4 bases and J by 7 bases, with 15 bases between them. CDR1 is SGHDT, CDR2 YYEEEE, per germline. The CDR3: CASSLGGSGEQYV. CDR3 nucleotide sequence: TGTGCCAGCAGCCTCGGGGGATCCGGGGAGCAGTACGTC.

The rearrangement joins TRBV5-1 to TRBJ2-7; 9 nucleotides align to TRBD2. The CDR3 extends over 18 amino acids. V lost 0 bases and J lost 5; bases outside the gene matches: 15. The V gene's germline CDR1 is SGHRS and CDR2 YFSETQ. CDR3 region: CASSLGLAGTGGYDEQYF. Written as DNA, the CDR3 is TGCGCCAGCAGCTTGGGTCTAGCGGGAACGGGGGGTTACGACGAGCAGTACTTC.

The chain employs TRBV2 and TRBJ1-1; tentatively, D is TRBD1 (5 bases). V lost 3 bases and J lost 0, with 11 bases in between. The CDR3 is 15 amino acids. Germline CDR1 and CDR2: SNHLY and FYNNEI. The CDR3: CASSDRDYMNTEAFF. In DNA form, the CDR3 reads TGTGCCAGCAGTGACAGGGATTACATGAACACTGAAGCTTTCTTT.

CDR3 loop: CASSGTGGAGELFF. Here the CDR3 DNA reads TGTGCCAGTAGTGGAACAGGGGGGGCCGGGGAGCTGTTTTTT. V usage is TRBV19 and J usage is TRBJ2-2; TRBD1 might be the D (8 bases). V shed 5 bases and J shed 6 bases, with 13 bases lying between them. Germline values: CDR1 LNHDA, CDR2 SQIVND (reference sequence). The CDR3 runs to 14 residues.

This clone was detected ten times or more. The chain is built from TRBV4-1 and TRBJ2-2; 7 nucleotides line up with TRBD2. Per germline, CDR1 MGHRA and CDR2 YSYEKL. CDR3 length: 16 residues. V trimming: 1 base; J trimming: 7 bases; junction bases outside the gene matches: 9. The CDR3 here is CASSQGATAGVGELFF. The CDR3 DNA reads TGCGCCAGCAGCCAAGGCGCTACGGCGGGGGTCGGGGAGCTGTTTTTT.

The chain combines TRBV11-3 with TRBJ1-1; D is possibly TRBD1 (5 bases). Trimming removed 3 bases from V and 6 bases from J, with 14 bases in between. CDR1 and CDR2 from the germline V gene are SGHNT and YENEEA. The CDR3 has 14 amino acids. The CDR3 sequence: CASSFGARIPEAFF. The DNA for the CDR3 is TGTGCCAGCAGCTTTGGGGCTAGGATCCCTGAAGCTTTCTTT.

The DNA of the CDR3 is TGCGCCAGCAGCTCTGGGGAGGTATGGACTGAAGCTTTCTTT. This sequence encodes CASSSGEVWTEAFF. The chain links TRBV5-1 to TRBJ1-1; the D is unclear. Germline CDR1 reads SGHRS; CDR2 reads YFSETQ. The CDR3 length is 14 residues. The V end lost 3 bases, the J end lost 5 bases, and 14 bases lay between the germline ends.

V and J are TRBV29-1 and TRBJ1-2; D is ambiguous. There are 12 residues in the CDR3. Germline CDR1 is SQVTM and CDR2 is ANQGSEA. With 3 bases removed from V and 8 bases from J, the gap between germline ends came to 13 bases. The CDR3 DNA sequence: TGCAGCGTTGAGGGAGATCGCCCGGGCTACACCTTC. Translating gives CSVEGDRPGYTF.

This chain uses TRBV29-1 with TRBJ2-1; TRBD2 matches 9 bases. Germline CDR1 is SQVTM and CDR2 is ANQGSEA. CDR3 length: 14 amino acids. The V segment lost 6 bases and the J segment 8 bases; nucleotides outside the gene matches: 11. CDR3 nucleotides: TGCAGCGTCGCACTTAGCGGGAGCTCCGATGAGCAGTTCTTC. It specifies CSVALSGSSDEQFF.

The chain carries TRBV6-2 or TRBV6-3 and TRBJ2-5, with 8 positions matching TRBD2. In germline, CDR1 is MNHEY, CDR2 SVGEGT. There are 18 residues in the CDR3. V trimming: 4 bases; J trimming: 4 bases; junction bases outside the gene matches: 17. The CDR3 DNA is TGTGCCAGCAGTTCTACCCAATATTCGGGACTAGTCTCAGAGACCCAGTACTTC. Protein: CASSSTQYSGLVSETQYF.

As to this clone: This CDR3 is also generated by other DNA sequences in the sample. This chain connects TRBV7-2 to TRBJ2-7, with D unresolved. This CDR3 is 11 amino acids long. V gave up 4 bases and J gave up 4 bases, with 5 bases separating them. Per germline, CDR1 SGHTA and CDR2 FQGNSA. The CDR3 spells CASSSTYEQYF. DNA of the CDR3: TGTGCCAGCAGCTCCACTTACGAGCAGTACTTC.

The chain couples TRBV24-1 to TRBJ2-1, with 9 bases identical to TRBD1. J lost 6 bases, V lost 5 bases, and 4 bases had no gene match. CDR1 is KGHDR and CDR2 is SFDVKD in the germline V gene. This CDR3 is built from 14 residues. This CDR3 reads CATSVGQGFNEQFF. In DNA, the CDR3 is TGTGCCACCAGTGTGGGACAGGGTTTCAATGAGCAGTTCTTC.

This chain joins TRBV4-1 and TRBJ2-3, with 9 bases that match TRBD2. Germline loops: CDR1 MGHRA, CDR2 YSYEKL. The CDR3 extends over 17 amino acids. The V gene end was trimmed by 1 base and the J gene end by 2 bases; junction bases not matched to a gene: 7. The CDR3 loop is CASSQVGLAGHTDTQYF. The CDR3 nucleotides read TGCGCCAGCAGCCAAGTCGGTCTAGCGGGGCACACAGATACGCAGTATTTT.

This rearrangement joins TRBV19 to TRBJ2-3; TRBD2 matches 8 bases. CDR3 length equals 18 residues. Germline trimming cut 5 bases from V and 5 bases from J; bases unmatched to any gene: 18. Germline V CDR1 and CDR2: LNHDA, SQIVND (reference sequence). CDR3 sequence reads: CASSSSPLIGRAEDTQYF. The CDR3 nucleotides read TGTGCCAGTAGTTCCTCCCCCCTTATCGGGAGGGCCGAAGATACGCAGTATTTT.

This clone was found once. The rearrangement uses TRBV19 and TRBJ1-1, with D maybe TRBD1 (6 bases). Per the germline V gene, CDR1 is LNHDA and CDR2 is SQIVND (reference sequence). The CDR3 has 18 residues. Trimming removed 7 bases at V and 6 bases at J, with 30 bases between. CDR3 nucleotide sequence: TGTGCCAGTACCTCAACGGGAACAAAGGGGGTAGGGCTTGCTGAAGCTTTCTTT. It translates to CASTSTGTKGVGLAEAFF. The full variable domain, completed using reference TRBV19 and TRBJ1-1, is DGGITQSPKYLFRKEGQNVTLSCEQNLNHDAMYWYRQDPGQGLRLIYYSQIVNDFQKGDIAEGYSVSREKKESFPLTVTSAQKNPTAFYLCASTSTGTKGVGLAEAFFGQGTRLTVV.

This sequence joins TRBV18 and TRBJ2-3, with 9 bases fitting TRBD1. Trimming at V came to 4 bases and at J to 5 bases, leaving 7 bases not matched to a gene. CDR3 length: 15 amino acids. Germline V CDR1 and CDR2: KGHSH, LQKENI. The CDR3 is CASSLPTGGVDTQYF. CDR3 nucleotide sequence: TGTGCCAGCTCACTACCGACAGGGGGTGTAGATACGCAGTATTTT.

J is TRBJ2-7 and V is TRBV4-1; maybe TRBD1 (5 bases). The germline CDR1 and CDR2 sequences are MGHRA and YSYEKL. This CDR3 region has 15 residues. Trimming removed 3 bases at V and 0 bases at J, with 12 bases between. This CDR3 is CASSQFQGTSYEQYV. In DNA, the CDR3 is TGCGCCAGCAGCCAGTTTCAGGGAACCTCCTACGAGCAGTACGTC.

The chain employs TRBV5-6 and TRBJ2-2; perhaps TRBD2 as D (6 bases). The CDR3 contains 13 residues. In germline, CDR1 is SGHDT, CDR2 YYEEEE. Trimming removed 1 base at V and 7 bases at J, with 8 bases between. In DNA, the CDR3 is TGTGCCAGCAGCTTGTTCGGGGGCGGGGAGCTGTTTTTT. It encodes CASSLFGGGELFF. Using reference TRBV5-6 and TRBJ2-2 for the parts outside the CDR3, the full variable domain is DAGVTQSPTHLIKTRGQQVTLRCSPKSGHDTVSWYQQALGQGPQFIFQYYEEEERQRGNFPDRFSGHQFPNYSSELNVNALLLGDSALYLCASSLFGGGELFFGEGSRLTVL.